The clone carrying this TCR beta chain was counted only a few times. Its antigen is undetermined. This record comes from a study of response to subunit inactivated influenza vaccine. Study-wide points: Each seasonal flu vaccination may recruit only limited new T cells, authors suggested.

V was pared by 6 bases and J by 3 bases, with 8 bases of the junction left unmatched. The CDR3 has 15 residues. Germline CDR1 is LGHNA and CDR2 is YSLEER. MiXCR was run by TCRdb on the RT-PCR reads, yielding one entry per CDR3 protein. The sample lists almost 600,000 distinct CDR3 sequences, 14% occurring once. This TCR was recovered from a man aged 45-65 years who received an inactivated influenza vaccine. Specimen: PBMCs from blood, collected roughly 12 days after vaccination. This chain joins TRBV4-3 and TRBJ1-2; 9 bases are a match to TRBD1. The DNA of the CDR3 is TGCGCCAGCAGGCGAAGGACAGGGGATGACTATGGCTACACCTTC. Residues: CASRRRTGDDYGYTF.